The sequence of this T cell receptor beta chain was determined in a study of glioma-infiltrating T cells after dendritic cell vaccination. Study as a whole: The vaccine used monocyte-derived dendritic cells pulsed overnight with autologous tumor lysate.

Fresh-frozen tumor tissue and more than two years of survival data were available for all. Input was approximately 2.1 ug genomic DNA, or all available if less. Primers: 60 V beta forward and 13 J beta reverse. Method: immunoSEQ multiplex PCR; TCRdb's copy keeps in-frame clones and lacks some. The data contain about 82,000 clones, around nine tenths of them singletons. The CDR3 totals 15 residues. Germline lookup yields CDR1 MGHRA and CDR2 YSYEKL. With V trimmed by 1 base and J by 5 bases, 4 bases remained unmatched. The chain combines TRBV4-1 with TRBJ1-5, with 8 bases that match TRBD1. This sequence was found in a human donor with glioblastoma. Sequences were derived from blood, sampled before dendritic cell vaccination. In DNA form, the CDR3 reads TGCGCCAGCAGCCAAGCAGGGGGCACAGATCAGCCCCAGCATTTT. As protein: CASSQAGGTDQPQHF.